The clone carrying this T cell receptor beta chain was counted once. PCR used 60 Vbeta primers and 13 Jbeta primers. Some clones are missing from TCRdb's copy, which holds only in-frame ones; the method was immunoSEQ multiplex PCR. The sample carries around 100,000 clones, approximately 70% recorded once. The data stem from a study of cytomegalovirus exposure and HLA in healthy donors. About the study: In terms of ancestry, the Caucasian-associated cluster contained roughly 81% of the approximately 430 genotyped donors.

Per germline, CDR1 SGDLS and CDR2 YYNGEE. The ends lost 0 bases at V and 2 bases at J; junction bases unmatched: 7. The CDR3 contains 16 residues. What was sequenced was PBMCs. The chain joins TRBV9 to TRBJ2-5, with 7 bases aligning to TRBD2. The source of this sequence is a man aged 35 to 55 in good health and CMV-seropositive. This CDR3 is CASSVGAGVSQETQYF. DNA of the CDR3: TGTGCCAGCAGCGTAGGGGCGGGGGTGAGTCAAGAGACCCAGTACTTC.